This T cell receptor (beta chain) was captured by sequencing in a study of T cell repertoires in cytomegalovirus infection. Study-wide background: Indicated by public TCR beta signatures were CMV infection and matching HLA type.

Study outcomes and limitations: Based on cumulative public TCR beta family frequency, carriers of CMV plus the relevant HLA were identified. The ex vivo response was dominated by HLA-C-restricted CMV-specific TCR beta clonotypes.

TCRdb re-analysed the reads in MiXCR, keeping a single row per CDR3 protein. The sample lists around 290,000 distinct CDR3 sequences; roughly 26% were seen once. V was cut by 5 bases and J by 15 bases, with 29 bases left in between. This CDR3 region has 16 residues. The V gene's germline CDR1 is SGHVS and CDR2 FNYEAQ. Concerning this clonotype: Its target is unknown.

The origin of this receptor is a human donor in good health (CMV status not recorded). Some clones in this sample may be carry-over from other donors' samples. The sequenced material came from PBMCs. J is TRBJ2-4 and V is TRBV7-6; weak D call: TRBD1 (6 bases). The CDR3 DNA follows: TGTGCCAGCAGCCTATCCTACCCCGGGACATCCAAGGTGTGGTACTTC. It codes for CASSLSYPGTSKVWYF. Filled out from reference TRBV7-6 and TRBJ2-4, the complete variable domain reads GAGVSQSPRYKVTKRGQDVALRCDPISGHVSLYWYRQALGQGPEFLTYFNYEAQQDKSGLPNDRFSAERPEGSISTLTIQRTEQRDSAMYRCASSLSYPGTSKVWYFGAGTRLSVL.